Below, one TCR beta chain is given with its context. Its antigen is currently unknown. When replicate PCRs were run on sorted subsets, they used about 220 ng DNA, around 33,000 T cell genomes. Measured with immunoSEQ multiplex PCR; TCRdb has only the in-frame clones, and not every one. The table records some 660,000 clones, about three quarters of them present only once. A split of CD4+ cells into CD45RA+ naive and CD45RA-negative memory subsets was performed. The germline V and J ends were trimmed by 6 bases and 4 bases, with 12 bases remaining between them. Looked up from germline, CDR1 is LNHDA and CDR2 is SQIVND (reference sequence). The CDR3 length is 13 residues. The sample comes from a study of shared clonotypes between healthy human individuals. The study, taken as a whole, reports: The sampled material consisted only of blood, and tissue repertoires are likely to differ.

The material sequenced was memory CD4+ T cells sorted from blood. Documented subset: CD45RA-negative fraction. The sequence was collected from a woman in her 30s in good health. The rearrangement joins TRBV19 to TRBJ1-1, with D possibly TRBD1 on 5 matching bases. CDR3 DNA sequence: TGTGCCAGTAGGAATACGAGGGGCACTGAAGCTTTCTTT. It translates to CASRNTRGTEAFF.